What follows describes a single T cell receptor (beta chain). Its antigen is not identified. Generated by immunoSEQ multiplex PCR, the TCRdb table keeps only in-frame clones and is missing some. Of some 150,000 clones in the sample, 90% were seen once. This sample is drawn from a study of T cell responses to AZD1222 COVID-19 vaccine. Study-wide results and caveats: In a largely white British group with more females than males, clonal diversity was possibly underestimated. Reports indicate that nearly half of spike-specific TCRs are directed at unmutated variant regions.

Germline lookup yields CDR1 SEHNR and CDR2 FQNEAQ (reference sequence). This CDR3 is 12 amino acids long. Trimming took off 5 bases at V and 4 bases at J, with 6 bases between the two ends. This receptor was identified in an adult in good health. Sequenced material: peripheral blood, taken on day 0 of AZD1222 vaccination. This chain connects TRBV7-9 to TRBJ1-5; D unresolved. In DNA, the CDR3 is TGTGCCAGCAGCAACGAAAATCAGCCCCAGCATTTT. Translation: CASSNENQPQHF.